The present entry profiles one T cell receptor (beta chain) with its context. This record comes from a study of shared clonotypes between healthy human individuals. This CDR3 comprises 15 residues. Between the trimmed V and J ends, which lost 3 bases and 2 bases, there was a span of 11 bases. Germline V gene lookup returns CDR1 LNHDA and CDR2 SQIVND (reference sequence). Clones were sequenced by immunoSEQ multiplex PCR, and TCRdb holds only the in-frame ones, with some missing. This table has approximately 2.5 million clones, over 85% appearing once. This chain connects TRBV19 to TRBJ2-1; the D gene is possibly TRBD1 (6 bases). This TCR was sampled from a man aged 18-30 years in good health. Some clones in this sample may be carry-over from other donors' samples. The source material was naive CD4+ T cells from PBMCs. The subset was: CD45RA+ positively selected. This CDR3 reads CASSIRGQAYNEQFF. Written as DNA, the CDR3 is TGTGCCAGTAGTATCAGGGGACAAGCCTACAATGAGCAGTTCTTC.